This T cell receptor (beta chain) comes out of a study of technical replicates of blood from a handful of donors. Here immunoSEQ multiplex PCR was the method, and the copy in TCRdb shows in-frame clones only, minus some. The sample has 75,000 to 100,000 clones, over 80% seen once; the top ten hold approximately 0.27%. Sequenced: T cells isolated from PBMCs. This receptor was taken from a human donor in good health.

The DNA of the CDR3 is TGTGCCAGTAGTACCTCGGCGACTAGCGGGAGGAAACAGGAGCAGTACTTC. Amino acids: CASSTSATSGRKQEQYF. This chain connects TRBV19 to TRBJ2-7, with 13 positions matching TRBD2. Unmatched junction bases numbered 13, after V lost 4 bases and J lost 7 bases. The CDR3 has 17 residues. Germline CDR1 is LNHDA and CDR2 is SQIVND (reference sequence).